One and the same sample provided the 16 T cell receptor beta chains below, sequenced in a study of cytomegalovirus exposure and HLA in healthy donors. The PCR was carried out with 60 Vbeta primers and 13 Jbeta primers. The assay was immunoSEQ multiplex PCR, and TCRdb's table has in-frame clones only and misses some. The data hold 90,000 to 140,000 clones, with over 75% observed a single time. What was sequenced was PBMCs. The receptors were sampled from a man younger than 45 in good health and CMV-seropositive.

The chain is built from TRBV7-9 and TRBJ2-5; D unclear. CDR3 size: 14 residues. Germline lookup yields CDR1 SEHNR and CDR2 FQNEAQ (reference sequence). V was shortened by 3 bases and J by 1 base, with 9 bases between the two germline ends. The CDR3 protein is CASSFLGAQETQYF. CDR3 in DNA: TGTGCCAGCAGCTTCCTAGGAGCCCAAGAGACCCAGTACTTC.

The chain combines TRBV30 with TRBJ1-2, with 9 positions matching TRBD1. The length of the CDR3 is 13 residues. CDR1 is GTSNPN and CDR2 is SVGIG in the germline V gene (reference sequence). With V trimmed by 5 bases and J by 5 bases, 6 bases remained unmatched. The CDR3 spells CAWGGQGGYGYTF. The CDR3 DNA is TGTGCCTGGGGGGGACAGGGAGGATATGGCTACACCTTC. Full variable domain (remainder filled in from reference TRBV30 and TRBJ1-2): SQTIHQWPATLVQPVGSPLSLECTVEGTSNPNLYWYRQAAGRGLQLLFYSVGIGQISSEVPQNLSASRPQDRQFILSSKKLLLSDSGFYLCAWGGQGGYGYTFGSGTRLTVV.

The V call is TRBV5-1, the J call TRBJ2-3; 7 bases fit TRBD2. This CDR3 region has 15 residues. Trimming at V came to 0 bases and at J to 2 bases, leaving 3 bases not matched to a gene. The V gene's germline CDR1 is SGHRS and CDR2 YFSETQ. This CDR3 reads CASSLAAGLTDTQYF. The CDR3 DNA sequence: TGCGCCAGCAGCTTGGCAGCGGGGCTCACAGATACGCAGTATTTT.

CDR3 nucleotides: TGTGCCAGCAGTCTAGAGGTGGTGGGAAAACTGTTTTTT. Amino acid sequence: CASSLEVVGKLFF. The rearrangement links TRBV11-2 to TRBJ1-4, with unresolved D. CDR3 length equals 13 residues. The germline gives CDR1 SGHAT, CDR2 FQNNGV. The V gene lost 6 bases and the J gene lost 10 bases, with 15 bases spanning the gap.

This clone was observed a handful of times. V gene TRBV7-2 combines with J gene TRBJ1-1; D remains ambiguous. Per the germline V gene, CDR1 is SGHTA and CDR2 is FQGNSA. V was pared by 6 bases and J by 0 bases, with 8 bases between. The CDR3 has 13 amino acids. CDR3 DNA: TGTGCCAGCAGGGAGGATATGAACACTGAAGCTTTCTTT. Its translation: CASREDMNTEAFF.

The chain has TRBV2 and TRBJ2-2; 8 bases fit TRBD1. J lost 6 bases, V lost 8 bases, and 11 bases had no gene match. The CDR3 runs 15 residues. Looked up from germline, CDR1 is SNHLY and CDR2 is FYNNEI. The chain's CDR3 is CASRARDRGPGELFF. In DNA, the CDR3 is TGTGCCAGCCGTGCCCGAGACAGGGGACCCGGGGAGCTGTTTTTT.

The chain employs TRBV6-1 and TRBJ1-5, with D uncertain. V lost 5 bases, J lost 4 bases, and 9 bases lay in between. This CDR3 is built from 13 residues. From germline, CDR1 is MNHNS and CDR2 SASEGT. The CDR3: CASSYLLNQPQHF. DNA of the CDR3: TGTGCCAGCAGTTATTTATTAAATCAGCCCCAGCATTTT.

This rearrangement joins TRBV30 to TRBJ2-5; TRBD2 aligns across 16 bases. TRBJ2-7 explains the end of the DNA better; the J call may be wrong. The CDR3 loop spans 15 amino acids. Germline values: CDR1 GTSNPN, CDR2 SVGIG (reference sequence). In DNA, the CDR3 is TGTGCCTATTCGGGACTAGCGGGGGGGCTTGGCGAGCAGTACTTC. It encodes CAYSGLAGGLGEQYF.

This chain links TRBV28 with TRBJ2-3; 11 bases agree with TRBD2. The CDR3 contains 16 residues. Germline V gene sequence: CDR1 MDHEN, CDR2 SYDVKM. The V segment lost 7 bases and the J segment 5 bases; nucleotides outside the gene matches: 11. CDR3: CASTSQTSGVGDTQYF. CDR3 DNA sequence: TGTGCCAGCACCTCCCAGACTAGCGGGGTTGGAGATACGCAGTATTTT.

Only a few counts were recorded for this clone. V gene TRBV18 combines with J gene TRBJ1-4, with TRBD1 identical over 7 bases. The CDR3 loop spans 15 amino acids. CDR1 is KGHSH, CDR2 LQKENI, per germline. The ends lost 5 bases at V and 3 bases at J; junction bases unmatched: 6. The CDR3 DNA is TGTGCCAGCTCAAGAACTCAGGGGGCTAATGAAAAACTGTTTTTT. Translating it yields CASSRTQGANEKLFF.

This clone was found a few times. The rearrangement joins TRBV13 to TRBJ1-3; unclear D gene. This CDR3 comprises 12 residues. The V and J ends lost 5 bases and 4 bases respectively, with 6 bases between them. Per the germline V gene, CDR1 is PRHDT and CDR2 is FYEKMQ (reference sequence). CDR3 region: CASSPTGNTIYF. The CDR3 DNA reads TGTGCCAGCAGCCCGACAGGAAACACCATATATTTT.

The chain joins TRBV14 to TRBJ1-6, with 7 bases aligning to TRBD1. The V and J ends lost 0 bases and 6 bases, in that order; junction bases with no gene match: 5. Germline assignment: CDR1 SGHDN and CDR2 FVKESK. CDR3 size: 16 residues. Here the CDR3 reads CASSQDLGTVNSPLHF. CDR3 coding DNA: TGTGCCAGCAGCCAAGATCTCGGGACAGTTAATTCACCCCTCCACTTT.

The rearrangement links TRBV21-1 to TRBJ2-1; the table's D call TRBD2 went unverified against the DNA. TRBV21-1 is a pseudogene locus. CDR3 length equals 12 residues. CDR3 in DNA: TGTGCCAGCAGCGCCCGGGTCCATGAGCAGTTCTTC. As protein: CASSARVHEQFF.

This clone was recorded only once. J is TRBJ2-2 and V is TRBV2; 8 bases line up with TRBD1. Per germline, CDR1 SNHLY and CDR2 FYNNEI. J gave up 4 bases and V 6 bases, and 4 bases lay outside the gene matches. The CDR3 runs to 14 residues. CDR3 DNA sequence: TGTGCCAGCAGGGGACAGGTCGGCACCGGGGAGCTGTTTTTT. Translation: CASRGQVGTGELFF.

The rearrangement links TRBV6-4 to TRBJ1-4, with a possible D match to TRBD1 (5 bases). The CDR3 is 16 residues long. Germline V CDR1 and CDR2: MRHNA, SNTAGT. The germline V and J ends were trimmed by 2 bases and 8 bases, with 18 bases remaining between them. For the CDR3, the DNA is TGTGCCAGCAGTGACCCACGGGCGGGGGGAAGGGAAAAACTGTTTTTT. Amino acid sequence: CASSDPRAGGREKLFF.

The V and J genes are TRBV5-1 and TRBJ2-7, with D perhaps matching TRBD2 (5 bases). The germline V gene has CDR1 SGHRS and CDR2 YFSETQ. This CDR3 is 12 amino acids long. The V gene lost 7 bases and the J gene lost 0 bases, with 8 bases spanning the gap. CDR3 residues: CASRGSSYEQYF. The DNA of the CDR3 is TGCGCCAGCCGCGGGTCCTCCTACGAGCAGTACTTC. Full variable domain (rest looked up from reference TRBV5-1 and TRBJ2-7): KAGVTQTPRYLIKTRGQQVTLSCSPISGHRSVSWYQQTPGQGLQFLFEYFSETQRNKGNFPGRFSGRQFSNSRSEMNVSTLELGDSALYLCASRGSSYEQYFGPGTRLTVT.